This TCR beta chain came from a study of T-cell reconstitution after alpha-beta-depleted transplantation in children. This clonotype has just a few counts. The ends were cut back, 6 bases at V and 9 bases at J, with 15 bases in the middle. The V gene's germline CDR1 is MNHEY and CDR2 SMNVEV (reference sequence). The CDR3 extends over 13 amino acids. Unique molecular identifiers were incorporated when the TCRbeta library was constructed. From the PCR reads, TCRdb called clonotypes with MiXCR, one entry per CDR3 protein. The repertoire includes some 550,000 distinct CDR3 sequences, 15% to 20% of them detected once, and approximately 3% sits in the top ten.

This chain connects TRBV27 to TRBJ2-1, with a tentative D call TRBD2 (8 bases). Source: PBMCs from the stem cell graft donor, taken from the stem cell graft. The receptor's source is a human donor who donated a stem cell graft to a child with acute lymphoblastic leukemia. CDR3 amino acids: CASSREGAFEQFF. The CDR3 bases are TGTGCCAGCAGCCGGGAGGGGGCATTTGAGCAGTTCTTC.